The 5 T cell receptor beta chains below were found in one sample sequenced in a study of blood T cell repertoires in COVID-19. TCRdb's copy holds only in-frame clones and misses some; the assay was immunoSEQ multiplex PCR. The sample has 250,000 to 300,000 clones; roughly nine tenths are singletons. Specimen: peripheral blood. These receptors were taken from a woman under 40 with COVID-19, enrolled during active disease.

The V call is TRBV19, the J call TRBJ2-4, with 7 bases matching TRBD1. V dropped 6 bases and J dropped 6; count of bases not matched to a gene: 5. The germline gives CDR1 LNHDA, CDR2 SQIVND (reference sequence). The CDR3 sequence is 13 residues long. The CDR3 nucleotides read TGTGCCAGTAGACCCCGGGACAGAAACATTCAGTACTTC. This translates into CASRPRDRNIQYF.

The chain combines TRBV14 with TRBJ1-1, with D unresolved. CDR1 is SGHDN and CDR2 is FVKESK in the germline V gene. This CDR3 comprises 16 residues. The V and J ends lost 0 bases and 2 bases respectively, with 13 bases between them. The CDR3 sequence: CASSQDLYSYNTEAFF. CDR3 DNA sequence: TGTGCCAGCAGCCAAGATCTGTACAGCTATAACACTGAAGCTTTCTTT.

As regards this clone: The junction and the germline gene differ at one end; a read error may be behind it. The chain carries TRBV11-3 and TRBJ1-3; 11 nucleotides agree with TRBD1. CDR1 is SGHNT, CDR2 YENEEA, per germline. The CDR3 loop spans 15 amino acids. CDR3 sequence (DNA): TGTGCCAGCAGCTCGGGACAGGGGGATGGAGACACCATATATTTT. Its translation: CASSSGQGDGDTIYF. Variable domain in full (rest from reference TRBV11-3 and TRBJ1-3): EAGVVQSPRYKIIEKKQPVAFWCNPISGHNTLYWYLQNLGQGPELLIRYENEEAVDDSQLPKDRFSAERLKGVDSTLKIQPAELGDSAVYLCASSSGQGDGDTIYFGEGSWLTVV.

This rearrangement joins TRBV7-9 to TRBJ2-1; no clear D. V was pared by 1 base and J by 5 bases, with 9 bases between. The germline V gene has CDR1 SEHNR and CDR2 FQNEAQ (reference sequence). This CDR3 is built from 14 residues. The CDR3 here is CASSLGGFNNEQFF. In DNA, the CDR3 is TGTGCCAGCAGCTTAGGAGGATTTAACAATGAGCAGTTCTTC.

This clone is a singleton in its sample. The chain carries TRBV5-5 and TRBJ2-3, with D uncertain. This CDR3 contains 13 residues. The V gene's germline CDR1 is SGHKS and CDR2 YYEKEE (reference sequence). With 5 bases removed from V and 11 bases from J, the gap between germline ends came to 18 bases. DNA for the CDR3: TGTGCCAGCAGTCCGACTGGGTCGATCGGGCAGTATTTT. It specifies CASSPTGSIGQYF.